This entry features one TCR beta chain sequence. Its antigen is as yet unknown. Researchers grouped second doses given at about 4 or about 12 weeks into one pool. These data originate in a study of T cell responses to AZD1222 COVID-19 vaccine. Study-level results: Across spike, vaccine-associated CD4 TCRs were found, dominant at 160-218 and 743-854. A mostly white British donor set with more females was recruited, and clonal diversity was possibly underestimated.

This CDR3 comprises 12 residues. Trimming removed 5 bases from V and 9 bases from J, with 11 bases in between. From germline, CDR1 is SEHNR and CDR2 FQNEAQ (reference sequence). This table comes from immunoSEQ multiplex PCR, and its TCRdb copy is limited to in-frame clones, with some not included. This sample has 100,000 or so clones, with about 86% found just once. Sequencing was performed on peripheral blood, taken 28 days after the second AZD1222 dose. The V gene is TRBV7-9, the J gene TRBJ2-4, with TRBD2 as a possible D gene (5 bases). This clonotype originated in an adult who received the AZD1222 COVID-19 vaccine. The CDR3 region is CASSPEGGIQYF. CDR3 DNA sequence: TGTGCCAGCAGCCCCGAGGGCGGCATTCAGTACTTC.